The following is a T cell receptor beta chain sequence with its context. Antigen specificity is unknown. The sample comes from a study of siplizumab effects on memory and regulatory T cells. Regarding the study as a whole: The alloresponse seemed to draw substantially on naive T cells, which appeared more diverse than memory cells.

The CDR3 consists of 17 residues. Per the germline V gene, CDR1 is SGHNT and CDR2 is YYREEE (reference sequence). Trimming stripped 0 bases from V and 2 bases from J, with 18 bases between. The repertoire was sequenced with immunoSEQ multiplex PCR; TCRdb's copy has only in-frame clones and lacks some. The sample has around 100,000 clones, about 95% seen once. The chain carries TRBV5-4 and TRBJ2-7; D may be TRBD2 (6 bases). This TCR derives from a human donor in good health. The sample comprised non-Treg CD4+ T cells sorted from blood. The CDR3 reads CASSLVPKDSGTYEQYF. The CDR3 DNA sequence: TGTGCCAGCAGCTTGGTCCCGAAAGATAGCGGAACCTACGAGCAGTACTTC.